This passage covers 13 T cell receptor beta chains from one sample sequenced in a study of early T cells in non-severe SARS-CoV-2 infection (dated by TCRdb to the early 2020s). Preparation of the library involved 5' RACE. For sequencing, a NextSeq 500 was employed. TCRdb reprocessing: public reads trimmed at Q25 with fastp, clones called with MiXCR, in-frame beta chains kept. Every entry covers one CDR3 protein and lists the most common genes and DNA from its rows. This sample holds 30,000 to 35,000 distinct CDR3 sequences; less than 8.5% were observed only once. The ten most abundant clones make up approximately 4% of the sample. What was sequenced was whole blood. The receptor set was obtained from an adult who was a healthcare worker with PCR-confirmed SARS-CoV-2 infection or an uninfected control (not recorded which).

This clonotype was detected many times. The genes are TRBV11-2 and TRBJ2-7; TRBD2 matches 10 bases. Germline V gene sequence: CDR1 SGHAT, CDR2 FQNNGV. The CDR3 is 16 residues long. V shed 1 base and J 4 bases; nucleotides not matched to a gene: 7. The CDR3 DNA sequence: TGTGCCAGCAGCTTAGGCCGCACTAGCGGGAAGTACGAGCAGTACTTC. It specifies CASSLGRTSGKYEQYF.

This clonotype was seen a single time. The V and J genes are TRBV20-1 and TRBJ1-6; D is uncertain. CDR3 length equals 14 residues. V lost 5 bases, J lost 7 bases, and 15 bases lay in between. Per germline, CDR1 DFQATT and CDR2 SNEGSKA (reference sequence). The CDR3 is CSAPTQCYNSPLHF. CDR3 nucleotides: TGCAGTGCTCCAACTCAGTGTTACAATTCACCCCTCCACTTT.

This clonotype was recorded at least ten times. The CDR3 loop is CASSLSTRDSLTYNEQFF. DNA for the CDR3: TGTGCCAGCAGTTTATCGACTCGGGACTCTCTGACCTACAATGAGCAGTTCTTC. J is TRBJ2-1 and V is TRBV27; the D gene is possibly TRBD2 (6 bases). Germline V gene sequence: CDR1 MNHEY, CDR2 SMNVEV (reference sequence). This CDR3 spans 18 amino acids. V dropped 0 bases and J dropped 2 bases, with 17 bases sitting between them.

As for this clonotype: A much more abundant neighbour one base away suggests this may be a read error. The chain is built from TRBV28 and TRBJ2-3; D not resolved. V gave up 2 bases and J gave up 1 base, with 7 bases separating them. Germline V gene lookup returns CDR1 MDHEN and CDR2 SYDVKM. This CDR3 has 14 amino acids. The CDR3 DNA sequence: TGTGCCAGCAGTTTAGACTGGGGCACAGATACGCAGTATTTT. Protein product: CASSLDWGTDTQYF.

This sequence joins TRBV7-9 and TRBJ2-5; no firm D call. The germline CDR1 and CDR2 sequences are SEHNR and FQNEAQ (reference sequence). V gave up 4 bases and J gave up 1 base, with 13 bases separating them. CDR3 length equals 15 residues. CDR3 sequence (DNA): TGTGCCAGCAGCTCCGGTGCCAGCTCCCAAGAGACCCAGTACTTC. Protein: CASSSGASSQETQYF.

This clonotype was recorded many times. The chain has TRBV4-1 and TRBJ1-2, with 8 bases matching TRBD1. In germline, CDR1 is MGHRA, CDR2 YSYEKL. Trimming took 1 base from V and 4 from J; bases not matched to a gene: 5. CDR3 length equals 15 residues. The DNA of the CDR3 is TGCGCCAGCAGCCAAGCCGGGACAGGTGTCTATGGCTACACCTTC. Its translation: CASSQAGTGVYGYTF.

In this sample, this clonotype turned up many times. The chain links TRBV2 to TRBJ2-2; D remains ambiguous. The CDR3 covers 13 residues. The germline gives CDR1 SNHLY, CDR2 FYNNEI. V was shortened by 3 bases and J by 3 bases, with 5 bases between the two germline ends. The DNA of the CDR3 is TGTGCCAGCAGTGATGGGTACACCGGGGAGCTGTTTTTT. Translating gives CASSDGYTGELFF.

A few counts support this clonotype. The rearrangement joins TRBV6-5 to TRBJ2-5, with D unresolved. V lost 0 bases and J lost 3, with 8 bases in between. Germline values: CDR1 MNHEY, CDR2 SVGAGI. The CDR3 sequence is 14 residues long. CDR3 amino acids: CASSYSRQEETQYF. The CDR3 coding sequence is TGTGCCAGCAGTTACTCGAGACAAGAAGAGACCCAGTACTTC.

This clonotype came up many times. A read error may account for a junction end that differs from germline. The CDR3 DNA reads as TGCAGTGCCACCGGGACAGGGTTCTCTGAAAACACCATATATTTT. This codes for CSATGTGFSENTIYF. This rearrangement joins TRBV20-1 to TRBJ1-3; 9 positions match TRBD1. CDR1 DFQATT and CDR2 SNEGSKA come from the germline V gene (reference sequence). The CDR3 is made up of 15 amino acids.

There are many counts of this clonotype. For the CDR3, the DNA is TGCAGTGCTAGACAATTCAGAGAGATGAACACTGAAGCTTTCTTT. This sequence encodes CSARQFREMNTEAFF. The chain couples TRBV20-1 to TRBJ1-1; D uncertain. V lost 2 bases to trimming and J lost 0 bases, with 13 bases between them. This CDR3 spans 15 amino acids. Germline assignment: CDR1 DFQATT and CDR2 SNEGSKA (reference sequence).

This clonotype was seen a handful of times. The chain has TRBV6-6 and TRBJ2-5; TRBD2 is a possible D gene (5 bases). Per the germline V gene, CDR1 is MNHNY and CDR2 is SVGAGI (reference sequence). This CDR3 region has 14 residues. V shed 5 bases and J shed 4 bases, with 14 bases lying between them. CDR3 nucleotides: TGTGCCAGCAGTATACTGACTACTCGAGAGACCCAGTACTTC. Translated, it gives CASSILTTRETQYF.

In this sample, this clonotype turned up many times. The CDR3 is CASSPGLPYEQYF. The DNA of the CDR3 is TGTGCCAGCAGCCCGGGACTACCGTACGAGCAGTACTTC. The chain has TRBV5-5 and TRBJ2-7, with 7 nucleotides matching TRBD2. The CDR3 extends over 13 amino acids. V gave up 4 bases and J gave up 4 bases; unmatched junction bases: 5. Germline lookup yields CDR1 SGHKS and CDR2 YYEKEE (reference sequence).

This clonotype was counted at least ten times. The V gene is TRBV5-1, the J gene TRBJ2-3; tentatively, D is TRBD1 or TRBD2 (6 bases each). V dropped 4 bases and J dropped 3 bases, with 21 bases sitting between them. This CDR3 is built from 17 residues. CDR1 is SGHRS and CDR2 is YFSETQ in the germline V gene. The CDR3 loop is CASSPPEEGVLTDTQYF. The DNA of the CDR3 is TGCGCCAGCAGCCCACCTGAGGAGGGGGTATTGACAGATACGCAGTATTTT.